Each of the 25 T cell receptor beta chains below was sequenced from the same sample in a study of cytomegalovirus exposure and HLA in healthy donors. The PCR made use of 60 Vbeta and 13 Jbeta primers. Here immunoSEQ multiplex PCR was the method, and the copy in TCRdb shows in-frame clones only, minus some. The sample has about 220,000 clones, approximately 83% seen once. The sample was PBMCs. These receptors were obtained from a boy aged 2 to 9 in good health and CMV-seronegative.

The chain couples TRBV18 to TRBJ2-7, with D tentatively TRBD1 (5 bases). V lost 4 bases and J 6 bases, leaving 13 bases between the germline ends. Germline loops: CDR1 KGHSH, CDR2 LQKENI. The CDR3 spans 13 residues. Here the CDR3 reads CASSLTREGEQYF. CDR3 coding DNA: TGTGCCAGCTCACTGACCAGGGAAGGCGAGCAGTACTTC.

The chain couples TRBV6-1 to TRBJ1-5; D is uncertain. Trimming removed 7 bases at V and 3 bases at J, with 10 bases between. There are 13 residues in the CDR3. The V gene's germline CDR1 is MNHNS and CDR2 SASEGT. The CDR3, as DNA: TGTGCCAGCAAGTCAGATGCCAATCAGCCCCAGCATTTT. Translation: CASKSDANQPQHF.

The rearrangement joins TRBV29-1 to TRBJ2-7, with D hard to call. Between the trimmed V and J ends, which lost 4 bases and 3 bases, there was a span of 19 bases. CDR1 is SQVTM, CDR2 ANQGSEA, per germline. This CDR3 contains 15 residues. This chain's CDR3 is CSVVIGRGPGYEQYF. The CDR3 DNA is TGCAGCGTTGTCATTGGCAGAGGCCCGGGCTACGAGCAGTACTTC.

The chain employs TRBV5-1 and TRBJ1-2; D ambiguous. Looked up from germline, CDR1 is SGHRS and CDR2 is YFSETQ. The CDR3 runs to 14 residues. V shed 3 bases and J shed 4 bases, with 13 bases lying between them. The CDR3: CASSYVAESYGYTF. CDR3 in DNA: TGCGCCAGCAGCTACGTGGCGGAGTCCTATGGCTACACCTTC. Drawing the rest from reference TRBV5-1 and TRBJ1-2, the complete variable domain is KAGVTQTPRYLIKTRGQQVTLSCSPISGHRSVSWYQQTPGQGLQFLFEYFSETQRNKGNFPGRFSGRQFSNSRSEMNVSTLELGDSALYLCASSYVAESYGYTFGSGTRLTVV.

About this clone itself: An end of the junction differs from the germline gene, which may be a read error. The V and J genes are TRBV13 and TRBJ2-3; 7 positions agree with TRBD2. This CDR3 has 16 amino acids. Germline V lookup: CDR1 PRHDT, CDR2 FYEKMQ (reference sequence). CDR3 residues: CARSLTRGSPTDTQYF. CDR3 coding DNA: TGTGCCCGCAGCTTAACTCGCGGGAGCCCCACAGATACGCAGTATTTT.

V is TRBV25-1 and J is TRBJ2-7; the D is unclear. The V gene lost 3 bases and the J gene lost 8 bases, with 11 bases spanning the gap. In germline, CDR1 is MGHDK, CDR2 SYGVNS. CDR3 size: 12 residues. This chain's CDR3 is CASSEVVSKQYF. CDR3 DNA: TGTGCCAGCAGTGAGGTAGTGAGCAAGCAGTACTTC.

J is TRBJ2-7 and V is TRBV7-9; TRBD1 matches 7 bases. The CDR3 consists of 14 residues. The V gene's germline CDR1 is SEHNR and CDR2 FQNEAQ (reference sequence). The ends lost 4 bases at V and 3 bases at J; junction bases unmatched: 6. As DNA, the CDR3 is TGTGCCAGCAGCTCACAGGGGTGGGACTACGAGCAGTACTTC. Amino acid sequence: CASSSQGWDYEQYF.

For this clone: This sample includes further DNA sequences coding for the same CDR3. The rearrangement links TRBV27 to TRBJ1-1, with D possibly matching TRBD1 (5 bases). Between the trimmed V and J ends, which lost 8 bases and 3 bases, there was a span of 16 bases. The CDR3 is 14 residues long. Germline V gene lookup returns CDR1 MNHEY and CDR2 SMNVEV (reference sequence). CDR3 DNA: TGTGCCAGCGGGTCCCGGGGGAGTGACACTGAAGCTTTCTTT. Protein product: CASGSRGSDTEAFF.

The chain combines TRBV5-8 with TRBJ2-1, with a tentative D call TRBD1 (6 bases). With 7 bases removed from V and 3 bases from J, the gap between germline ends came to 17 bases. The CDR3 is made up of 15 amino acids. Germline assignment: CDR1 SGHTS and CDR2 YDEGEE. The CDR3 nucleotides read TGTGCCAGCTCCCCCCGGGACACCTTCTACAATGAGCAGTTCTTC. Translation: CASSPRDTFYNEQFF.

The chain joins TRBV6-5 to TRBJ2-1; D may be TRBD2 (5 bases). V shed 6 bases and J shed 0 bases, with 12 bases lying between them. The CDR3 consists of 15 residues. Germline CDR1 is MNHEY and CDR2 is SVGAGI. CDR3 sequence (DNA): TGTGCCAGCAGCTTACTAGAGAGCTCCTACAATGAGCAGTTCTTC. Translating gives CASSLLESSYNEQFF.

This clone was detected a few times. The rearrangement joins TRBV13 to TRBJ1-1, with 7 bases matching TRBD1. Germline V lookup: CDR1 PRHDT, CDR2 FYEKMQ (reference sequence). There are 13 residues in the CDR3. V shed 10 bases, J shed 4 bases, and the junction held 9 bases outside the gene matches. CDR3 in DNA: TGTGCCATCAGACAGGGAATCGGCACTGAAGCTTTCTTT. The encoded protein is CAIRQGIGTEAFF.

The table lists this clone with a count of one. CDR3 protein: CASSLGGADYEQYF. For the CDR3, the DNA is TGTGCCAGCAGCTTAGGCGGGGCGGACTACGAGCAGTACTTC. This chain links TRBV7-6 with TRBJ2-5, with TRBD2 as a possible D gene (6 bases). The J call is in doubt because the DNA end fits TRBJ2-7 better. Germline loops: CDR1 SGHVS, CDR2 FNYEAQ. This CDR3 comprises 14 residues.

The V gene is TRBV11-3, the J gene TRBJ2-1; D not resolved. Trimming took off 0 bases at V and 2 bases at J, with 11 bases between the two ends. Germline V CDR1 and CDR2: SGHNT, YENEEA. The length of the CDR3 is 16 residues. The CDR3 loop reads CASSLDTVSPYNEQFF. CDR3 nucleotide sequence: TGTGCCAGCAGCTTAGATACCGTGAGCCCCTACAATGAGCAGTTCTTC.

The V and J genes are TRBV19 and TRBJ1-5; the D is unclear. Germline lookup yields CDR1 LNHDA and CDR2 SQIVND (reference sequence). The CDR3 sequence is 15 residues long. V dropped 3 bases and J dropped 3 bases, with 12 bases sitting between them. CDR3 bases: TGTGCCAGTAGTATTTCCGGGTTGGACAATCAGCCCCAGCATTTT. Amino acids: CASSISGLDNQPQHF.

The J gene is TRBJ2-1, the V gene TRBV27; possibly TRBD2 for D (6 bases). Germline CDR1 is MNHEY and CDR2 is SMNVEV (reference sequence). Trimming cost V 8 bases and J 1 base, with 12 bases left between them. The CDR3 covers 14 residues. CDR3: CASWTGASYNEQFF. CDR3 in DNA: TGTGCCAGCTGGACGGGAGCTTCCTACAATGAGCAGTTCTTC.

This chain uses TRBV7-9 with TRBJ2-2; no clear D. The CDR3 contains 13 residues. The V end lost 2 bases, the J end lost 6 bases, and 7 bases lay between the germline ends. Per the germline V gene, CDR1 is SEHNR and CDR2 is FQNEAQ (reference sequence). CDR3 sequence (DNA): TGTGCCAGCAGCTTATCGGGTTCCGGGGAGCTGTTTTTT. Its protein product is CASSLSGSGELFF.

The J gene is TRBJ1-3, the V gene TRBV2; 7 bases are shared with TRBD1. CDR3 length equals 19 residues. Trimming removed 1 base from V and 0 bases from J; junction bases left unmatched: 12. Germline V lookup: CDR1 SNHLY, CDR2 FYNNEI. CDR3 in DNA: TGTGCCAGCAGTGAAGTAGGGGGCTTATTAATCAGCTCTGGAAACACCATATATTTT. Protein: CASSEVGGLLISSGNTIYF.

The chain recombines TRBV18 with TRBJ2-7; 7 nucleotides align to TRBD1. The CDR3 totals 14 residues. The germline V gene encodes CDR1 KGHSH and CDR2 LQKENI. The V and J ends lost 2 bases and 3 bases, in that order; junction bases with no gene match: 4. The CDR3 is CASSPETGYYEQYF. Written as DNA, the CDR3 is TGTGCCAGCTCACCAGAGACAGGGTACTACGAGCAGTACTTC.

A single count supports this clone. The same CDR3 is also encoded by other DNA sequences in this sample. The chain recombines TRBV4-2 with TRBJ2-2; the D gene is possibly TRBD1 (6 bases). The V gene's germline CDR1 is LGHNA and CDR2 YNFKEQ. V was trimmed by 1 base and J by 2 bases, leaving 8 bases between them. This CDR3 is built from 15 residues. The CDR3 reads CASSQGTANTGELFF. The DNA for the CDR3 is TGTGCCAGCAGCCAAGGGACAGCAAACACCGGGGAGCTGTTTTTT.

This clone was detected a few times. V usage is TRBV6-1 and J usage is TRBJ1-4, with TRBD1 matching over 9 bases. Unmatched junction bases numbered 2, after V lost 4 bases and J lost 2 bases. The CDR3 covers 15 residues. The germline CDR1 and CDR2 sequences are MNHNS and SASEGT. CDR3 region: CASSGGTGTNEKLFF. CDR3 nucleotide sequence: TGTGCCAGCAGTGGGGGGACAGGGACTAATGAAAAACTGTTTTTT.

The chain carries TRBV9 and TRBJ2-7, with 9 bases fitting TRBD1. This CDR3 has 16 amino acids. The ends lost 1 base at V and 7 bases at J; junction bases unmatched: 12. Germline V gene lookup returns CDR1 SGDLS and CDR2 YYNGEE. In nucleotides, the CDR3 is TGTGCCAGCAGCGTATCTTCGGGACAGGGCAGGCGGGAGCAGTACTTC. Its protein product is CASSVSSGQGRREQYF.

The chain links TRBV11-2 to TRBJ1-2; D is perhaps TRBD1 (6 bases). The CDR3 runs 15 residues. V shed 5 bases and J shed 2 bases, with 15 bases lying between them. Germline CDR1 reads SGHAT; CDR2 reads FQNNGV. The DNA of the CDR3 is TGTGCCAGCAGCGAGTCCCGGGACATAAACTATGGCTACACCTTC. This translates into CASSESRDINYGYTF.

The V and J genes are TRBV5-4 and TRBJ2-3; D might be TRBD2 (5 bases). V gave up 3 bases and J gave up 0 bases, with 11 bases separating them. Germline loops: CDR1 SGHNT, CDR2 YYREEE (reference sequence). CDR3 length: 15 amino acids. The CDR3 here is CASSSSRGSTDTQYF. In nucleotides, the CDR3 is TGTGCCAGCAGCTCGTCCCGCGGGAGCACAGATACGCAGTATTTT.

The V gene is TRBV19, the J gene TRBJ1-3; tentative D call: TRBD1 (6 bases). CDR3 size: 20 residues. Germline CDR1 reads LNHDA; CDR2 reads SQIVND (reference sequence). Between the trimmed V and J ends, which lost 1 base and 0 bases, there was a span of 22 bases. The CDR3 nucleotides read TGTGCCAGTAGTATAGTTCTCACAGGGTTCTCTTACTCCTCTGGAAACACCATATATTTT. This translates into CASSIVLTGFSYSSGNTIYF.

The chain has TRBV19 and TRBJ1-1; possibly TRBD1 for D (6 bases). Per the germline V gene, CDR1 is LNHDA and CDR2 is SQIVND (reference sequence). The CDR3 extends over 14 amino acids. V lost 5 bases and J 5 bases, leaving 15 bases between the germline ends. In DNA, the CDR3 is TGTGCCAGTAGTCCTCCGGGGGGCGGGACTGAAGCTTTCTTT. This translates into CASSPPGGGTEAFF.